These 28 T cell receptor beta chains were sequenced from one sample in a study of cytotoxic CD8 clonotypes in ibrutinib-treated CLL. This table comes from immunoSEQ multiplex PCR, and its TCRdb copy is limited to in-frame clones, with some not included. The table lists around 33,000 clones, 49% of them singletons. The sequenced sample was PBMCs, obtained before ibrutinib treatment. The source is a human donor with chronic lymphocytic leukemia.

The chain is built from TRBV27 and TRBJ2-5; the match to TRBD1 covers 7 bases. This CDR3 has 14 residues. Losses at the gene ends were 4 bases for V and 7 bases for J; bases not matched to a gene: 9. Germline V lookup: CDR1 MNHEY, CDR2 SMNVEV (reference sequence). In DNA form, the CDR3 reads TGTGCCAGCAGTTCGACAGGGCCGGCTCGGACCCAGTACTTC. Amino acids: CASSSTGPARTQYF.

V usage is TRBV4-1 and J usage is TRBJ2-5; 10 nucleotides line up with TRBD1. CDR3 length equals 17 residues. J lost 4 bases, V lost 4 bases, and 12 bases had no gene match. Germline CDR1 and CDR2: MGHRA and YSYEKL. This CDR3 is CASSPHPGTGDGETQYF. In DNA, the CDR3 is TGCGCCAGCAGCCCTCACCCCGGGACAGGGGACGGAGAGACCCAGTACTTC.

V and J are TRBV7-9 and TRBJ2-5; 7 positions agree with TRBD1. The length of the CDR3 is 14 residues. Per the germline V gene, CDR1 is SEHNR and CDR2 is FQNEAQ (reference sequence). J lost 4 bases, V lost 5 bases, and 7 bases had no gene match. CDR3 DNA sequence: TGTGCCAGCAGCCCAGGGGGTCAGGCAGAGACCCAGTACTTC. It translates to CASSPGGQAETQYF.

This chain connects TRBV30 to TRBJ2-7; unclear D gene. Trimming shortened V by 0 bases and J by 4 bases, and 4 bases separated the two germline ends. CDR1 and CDR2 from the germline V gene are GTSNPN and SVGIG (reference sequence). The CDR3 totals 11 residues. The CDR3 DNA sequence: TGTGCCTGGAGTGTAAAGTACGAGCAGTACTTC. This encodes CAWSVKYEQYF.

The genes are TRBV6-7 and TRBJ2-7; D unclear. TRBV6-7 is annotated as an ORF whose role is uncertain. The V gene lost 7 bases and the J gene lost 1 base, with 14 bases spanning the gap. The CDR3 is made up of 14 amino acids. For the CDR3, the DNA is TGTGCCAGCACGACCATAGGCGAGTCCTACGAGCAGTACTTC. Translated: CASTTIGESYEQYF.

The J gene is TRBJ2-3, the V gene TRBV9; a weak D match, TRBD2 (6 bases). The CDR3 consists of 16 residues. Germline V gene sequence: CDR1 SGDLS, CDR2 YYNGEE. V lost 2 bases, J lost 1 base, and 14 bases lay in between. The CDR3 loop is CASSVLGGGGTDTQYF. The CDR3 region has the DNA TGTGCCAGCAGCGTTCTCGGAGGCGGGGGCACAGATACGCAGTATTTT.

This clone was detected ten times or more. This sequence joins TRBV30 and TRBJ1-6; a possible D gene is TRBD1 (5 bases). V was pared by 2 bases and J by 8 bases, with 7 bases between. The CDR3 length is 12 residues. CDR1 is GTSNPN and CDR2 is SVGIG in the germline V gene (reference sequence). The CDR3, as DNA: TGTGCCTGGAGTCTACAGGATTCACCCCTCCACTTT. Protein sequence: CAWSLQDSPLHF.

The V and J genes are TRBV7-2 and TRBJ1-6; unclear D gene. There are 16 residues in the CDR3. Between the trimmed V and J ends, which lost 1 base and 0 bases, there was a span of 7 bases. From germline, CDR1 is SGHTA and CDR2 FQGNSA. In DNA, the CDR3 is TGTGCCAGCAGCTTAGACACAAACTCCTATAATTCACCCCTCCACTTT. It is translated as CASSLDTNSYNSPLHF.

The V gene is TRBV6-1, the J gene TRBJ2-5, with TRBD2 as a possible D gene (6 bases). V shed 0 bases and J shed 5 bases, with 10 bases lying between them. The germline CDR1 and CDR2 sequences are MNHNS and SASEGT. This CDR3 comprises 14 residues. DNA of the CDR3: TGTGCCAGCAGTGAAGCCCGGAGGGCCGAGACCCAGTACTTC. Protein product: CASSEARRAETQYF.

The V call is TRBV2, the J call TRBJ2-5, with 13 bases fitting TRBD2. The CDR3 spans 16 residues. The V gene end was trimmed by 6 bases and the J gene end by 5 bases; junction bases not matched to a gene: 9. Germline assignment: CDR1 SNHLY and CDR2 FYNNEI. This chain's CDR3 is CASRPRLAGGRETQYF. CDR3 nucleotides: TGTGCCAGCAGGCCAAGACTAGCGGGGGGTCGGGAGACCCAGTACTTC.

This clone was recorded a few times. The rearrangement uses TRBV2 and TRBJ2-2; 9 bases line up with TRBD1. The V gene's germline CDR1 is SNHLY and CDR2 FYNNEI. The CDR3 runs to 14 residues. V lost 9 bases and J lost 5; bases outside the gene matches: 7. CDR3 amino acids: CASRVDRGTGELFF. Written as DNA, the CDR3 is TGTGCCAGTAGAGTCGACAGGGGGACCGGGGAGCTGTTTTTT.

CDR3 sequence reads: CASSTPGTEANYGYTF. As DNA, the CDR3 is TGTGCCAGCAGTACTCCCGGGACCGAAGCTAACTATGGCTACACCTTC. This sequence joins TRBV9 and TRBJ1-2, with a possible D match to TRBD1 (5 bases). Germline loops: CDR1 SGDLS, CDR2 YYNGEE. The CDR3 loop spans 16 amino acids. V gave up 5 bases and J gave up 0 bases, with 17 bases separating them.

Only a few counts were recorded for this clone. This chain links TRBV2 with TRBJ1-4; D is undetermined. The CDR3 sequence is 15 residues long. In germline, CDR1 is SNHLY, CDR2 FYNNEI. The V gene lost 6 bases and the J gene lost 8 bases, with 19 bases spanning the gap. The CDR3 loop is CASRSWTTGGEKLFF. CDR3 sequence (DNA): TGTGCCAGCAGAAGCTGGACCACCGGAGGGGAAAAACTGTTTTTT.

The chain links TRBV19 to TRBJ1-1, with TRBD1 matching over 7 bases. The ends lost 6 bases at V and 0 bases at J; junction bases unmatched: 7. CDR1 and CDR2 from the germline V gene are LNHDA and SQIVND (reference sequence). The CDR3 is 15 residues long. The CDR3 loop reads CASRKTGAMNTEAFF. The CDR3 nucleotides are TGTGCCAGTAGAAAAACAGGGGCTATGAACACTGAAGCTTTCTTT.

In its sample, this clone was seen a few times. V usage is TRBV2 and J usage is TRBJ2-7; D call uncertain. This CDR3 is built from 12 residues. V was clipped by 11 bases and J by 7 bases, with 18 bases between them. The germline gives CDR1 SNHLY, CDR2 FYNNEI. CDR3 sequence reads: CAYRARVGEQYF. CDR3 in DNA: TGTGCCTACCGGGCCCGGGTGGGGGAGCAGTACTTC.

The chain has TRBV5-1 and TRBJ2-2, with 7 bases lining up with TRBD1. V was clipped by 2 bases and J by 1 base; unmatched bases: 2. Germline V gives CDR1 SGHRS, CDR2 YFSETQ. The CDR3 totals 15 residues. The CDR3 DNA reads as TGCGCCAGCAGCTTCGACAGGGTGAACACCGGGGAGCTGTTTTTT. Protein product: CASSFDRVNTGELFF.

This clone was seen a handful of times. This chain uses TRBV9 with TRBJ2-2; the D gene is possibly TRBD2 (5 bases). Looked up from germline, CDR1 is SGDLS and CDR2 is YYNGEE. The CDR3 extends over 14 amino acids. With 0 bases removed from V and 8 bases from J, the gap between germline ends came to 11 bases. DNA for the CDR3: TGTGCCAGCAGCGTAGCCCTAGCACCGGGGGAGCTGTTTTTT. This gives the protein CASSVALAPGELFF.

This chain connects TRBV11-2 to TRBJ2-3, with TRBD2 matching 11 bases. Germline V gene data show CDR1 as SGHAT and CDR2 as FQNNGV. The CDR3 has 17 residues. V was clipped by 5 bases and J by 5 bases; unmatched bases: 12. CDR3 residues: CASSPGVAGGLRDTQYF. CDR3 DNA: TGTGCCAGCAGCCCCGGGGTAGCGGGGGGGCTGCGAGATACGCAGTATTTT. Combining the CDR3 with reference TRBV11-2 and TRBJ2-3 gives the whole variable domain EAGVAQSPRYKIIEKRQSVAFWCNPISGHATLYWYQQILGQGPKLLIQFQNNGVVDDSQLPKDRFSAERLKGVDSTLKIQPAKLEDSAVYLCASSPGVAGGLRDTQYFGPGTRLTVL.

V gene TRBV6-6 combines with J gene TRBJ1-5, with TRBD1 as a possible D gene (6 bases). V was trimmed by 7 bases and J by 3 bases, leaving 13 bases between them. Germline assignment: CDR1 MNHNY and CDR2 SVGAGI (reference sequence). CDR3 size: 14 residues. This CDR3 reads CASTLDRYNQPQHF. CDR3 nucleotide sequence: TGTGCCAGCACTTTAGACAGGTACAATCAGCCCCAGCATTTT.

This clone was seen just once. The rearrangement uses TRBV19 and TRBJ1-6; 9 bases match TRBD1. V shed 5 bases and J 7 bases; nucleotides not matched to a gene: 6. The germline V gene encodes CDR1 LNHDA and CDR2 SQIVND (reference sequence). This CDR3 spans 15 amino acids. DNA of the CDR3: TGTGCCAGTAGTGAACAGGGGGCAGGGAATTCACCCCTCCACTTT. Protein: CASSEQGAGNSPLHF.

Points on this clone: A read error may produce the germline difference seen at one junction end. CDR3 sequence (DNA): TGTGCCACCAGAAGAGTCGGGGAGCTTAGCAATCAGCCCCAGCATTTT. Amino acids: CATRRVGELSNQPQHF. J is TRBJ1-5 and V is TRBV15, with D uncertain. Germline V gene lookup returns CDR1 LNHNV and CDR2 YYDKDF (reference sequence). The CDR3 has 16 residues. The full variable domain, completed using reference TRBV15 and TRBJ1-5, is DAMVIQNPRYQVTQFGKPVTLSCSQTLNHNVMYWYQQKSSQAPKLLFHYYDKDFNNEADTPDNFQSRRPNTSFCFLDIRSPGLGDTAMYLCATRRVGELSNQPQHFGDGTRLSIL.

This clone showed up just a few times. The rearrangement uses TRBV19 and TRBJ2-1; D is unresolved. The length of the CDR3 is 11 residues. From germline, CDR1 is LNHDA and CDR2 SQIVND (reference sequence). V was cut by 4 bases and J by 5 bases, with 3 bases left in between. CDR3 amino acids: CASSRDNEQFF. CDR3 coding DNA: TGTGCCAGTAGTAGGGACAATGAGCAGTTCTTC. Supplemented by reference TRBV19 and TRBJ2-1, the full variable domain reads DGGITQSPKYLFRKEGQNVTLSCEQNLNHDAMYWYRQDPGQGLRLIYYSQIVNDFQKGDIAEGYSVSREKKESFPLTVTSAQKNPTAFYLCASSRDNEQFFGPGTRLTVL.

A remark on this clone: One junction end disagrees with the germline gene, perhaps due to a read error. The genes are TRBV5-1 and TRBJ1-1, with D uncertain. CDR1 and CDR2 (germline): SGHRS, YFSETQ. CDR3 length equals 14 residues. The CDR3 nucleotides read TGCGCCAGCAGCTTTCGCTTACGGAACACTAAAGCTTTCTTT. As protein: CASSFRLRNTKAFF.

The rearrangement uses TRBV5-1 and TRBJ1-3; 7 positions agree with TRBD1. The length of the CDR3 is 17 residues. Germline V lookup: CDR1 SGHRS, CDR2 YFSETQ. V trimming: 3 bases; J trimming: 2 bases; junction bases outside the gene matches: 11. The CDR3 sequence is CASSYGSGQNPGNTIYF. CDR3 DNA: TGCGCCAGCAGCTACGGCTCGGGACAGAATCCTGGAAACACCATATATTTT. Full variable domain (remainder filled in from reference TRBV5-1 and TRBJ1-3): KAGVTQTPRYLIKTRGQQVTLSCSPISGHRSVSWYQQTPGQGLQFLFEYFSETQRNKGNFPGRFSGRQFSNSRSEMNVSTLELGDSALYLCASSYGSGQNPGNTIYFGEGSWLTVV.

The chain recombines TRBV9 with TRBJ2-5; 9 positions match TRBD1. Trimming cost V 3 bases and J 5 bases; bases outside gene matches: 8. The CDR3 sequence is 15 residues long. Per germline, CDR1 SGDLS and CDR2 YYNGEE. The CDR3 DNA sequence: TGTGCCAGCAGCGCAATGGGGGACAGGGAGGAGACCCAGTACTTC. Amino acids: CASSAMGDREETQYF.

The genes are TRBV7-6 and TRBJ2-1; 10 positions match TRBD1. From germline, CDR1 is SGHVS and CDR2 FNYEAQ. There are 15 residues in the CDR3. Trimming removed 5 bases from V and 8 bases from J; junction bases left unmatched: 9. The CDR3 DNA reads TGTGCCAGCAGCGTCCGGGACAGGGGTTACGATGAGCAGTTCTTC. Translated, it gives CASSVRDRGYDEQFF.

The chain couples TRBV6-5 to TRBJ1-1; no firm D call. The germline gives CDR1 MNHEY, CDR2 SVGAGI. V lost 3 bases, J lost 2 bases, and 7 bases lay in between. This CDR3 has 13 residues. The CDR3 reads CASSYGYNTEAFF. In nucleotides, the CDR3 is TGTGCCAGCAGTTATGGATATAACACTGAAGCTTTCTTT.

J is TRBJ2-5 and V is TRBV7-9; TRBD2 matches at 8 bases. Trimming cost V 2 bases and J 5 bases; bases outside gene matches: 10. CDR3 length equals 16 residues. CDR1 is SEHNR, CDR2 FQNEAQ, per germline (reference sequence). This CDR3 is CASSLTGGVNTETQYF. CDR3 bases: TGTGCCAGCAGCTTAACCGGGGGGGTAAATACGGAGACCCAGTACTTC.